The clone carrying this TCR beta chain was counted many times. Its matching antigen is unknown. Then a second PCR, running about 6 to 12 cycles, was carried out with a sample-barcoded 5' primer and a J-beta primer mix. MiXCR, run by TCRdb on the 5' RACE reads, gives a single entry per CDR3 protein. The profile shows approximately 810,000 distinct CDR3 sequences, about 28% of them singletons. The data belong to a study of blood T cells in healthy people across ages. Looking at the study overall: Per two T cells, about one barcoded beta molecule was captured through template switching.

General study results and limits: The study found more naive CD4+ cells and higher diversity in long-lived than aged donors.

The CDR3 runs to 14 residues. CDR1 is SEHNR, CDR2 FQNEAQ, per germline (reference sequence). V was trimmed by 3 bases and J by 0 bases, leaving 9 bases between them. At least 6 micrograms of total RNA were extracted per sample. The J gene is TRBJ2-7, the V gene TRBV7-9; D may be TRBD1 or TRBD2 (5 bases each). This TCR was recovered from a woman older than 75 in good health. The sample taken for sequencing was blood. In DNA, the CDR3 is TGTGCCAGCAGCTTGGTCGGGGCCTCCTACGAGCAGTACTTC. Its translation: CASSLVGASYEQYF.